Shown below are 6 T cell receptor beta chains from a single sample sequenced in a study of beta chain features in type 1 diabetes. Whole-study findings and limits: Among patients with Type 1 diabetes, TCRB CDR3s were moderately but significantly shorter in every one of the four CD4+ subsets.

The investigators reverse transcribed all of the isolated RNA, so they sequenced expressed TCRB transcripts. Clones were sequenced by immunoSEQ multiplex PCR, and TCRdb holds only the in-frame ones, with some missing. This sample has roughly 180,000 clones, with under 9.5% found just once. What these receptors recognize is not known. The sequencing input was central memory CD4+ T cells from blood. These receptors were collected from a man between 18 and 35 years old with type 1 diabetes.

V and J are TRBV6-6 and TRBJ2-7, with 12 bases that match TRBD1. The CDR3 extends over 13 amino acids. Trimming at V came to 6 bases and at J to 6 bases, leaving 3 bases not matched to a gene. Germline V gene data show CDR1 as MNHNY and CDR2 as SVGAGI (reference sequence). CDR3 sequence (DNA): TGTGCCAGCAGGGGACAGGGGGCGAGCGAGCAGTACTTC. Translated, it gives CASRGQGASEQYF.

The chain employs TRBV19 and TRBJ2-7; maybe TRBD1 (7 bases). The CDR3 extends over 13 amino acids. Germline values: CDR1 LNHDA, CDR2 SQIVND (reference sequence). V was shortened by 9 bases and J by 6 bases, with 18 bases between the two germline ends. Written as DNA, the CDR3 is TGTGCCAGAATCAGATCAGGGGGACTCGAGCAGTACTTC. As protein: CARIRSGGLEQYF.

The CDR3 sequence: CASSSTSGAYNEQFF. The CDR3 nucleotides read TGTGCCAGCAGCTCGACTAGCGGGGCCTACAATGAGCAGTTCTTC. This chain uses TRBV7-9 with TRBJ2-1; the match to TRBD2 covers 11 bases. In germline, CDR1 is SEHNR, CDR2 FQNEAQ (reference sequence). The CDR3 is 15 amino acids. The V and J ends lost 4 bases and 2 bases, in that order; junction bases with no gene match: 1.

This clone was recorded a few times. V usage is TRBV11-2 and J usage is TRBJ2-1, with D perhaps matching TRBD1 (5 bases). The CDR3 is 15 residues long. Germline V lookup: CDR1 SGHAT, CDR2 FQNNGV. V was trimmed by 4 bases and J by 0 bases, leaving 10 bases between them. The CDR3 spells CASSSQVLSYNEQFF. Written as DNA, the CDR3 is TGTGCCAGCAGCTCACAGGTTCTCTCCTACAATGAGCAGTTCTTC.

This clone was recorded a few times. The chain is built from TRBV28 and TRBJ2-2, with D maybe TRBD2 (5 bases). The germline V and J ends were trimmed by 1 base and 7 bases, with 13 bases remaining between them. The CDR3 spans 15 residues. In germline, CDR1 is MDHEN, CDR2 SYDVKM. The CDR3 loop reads CASSLLVGVGGELFF. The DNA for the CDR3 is TGTGCCAGCAGTTTATTAGTCGGGGTCGGCGGGGAGCTGTTTTTT.

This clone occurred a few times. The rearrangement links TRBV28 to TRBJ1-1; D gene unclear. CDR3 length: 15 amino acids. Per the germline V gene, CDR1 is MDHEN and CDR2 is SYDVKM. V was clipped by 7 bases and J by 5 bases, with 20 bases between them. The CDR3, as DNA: TGTGCCAGCACGGCCCCGGAAAGAGGGAGGACTGAAGCTTTCTTT. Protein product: CASTAPERGRTEAFF.